This section outlines one T cell receptor (beta chain) sequence together with its context. This record belongs to a study of blood T cell repertoires in COVID-19. Repertoires were generated with immunoSEQ multiplex PCR, while TCRdb's copy carries only in-frame clones and drops some. The repertoire holds under 500,000 clones, with about 85% as singletons. This CDR3 has 17 residues. Looked up from germline, CDR1 is SGDLS and CDR2 is YYNGEE. V lost 0 bases, J lost 2 bases, and 15 bases lay in between. This sequence joins TRBV9 and TRBJ1-3; weak D call: TRBD1 (6 bases). The TCR sequence derives from a young woman with acute COVID-19. Source material: PBMCs or T cells enriched from blood (not recorded which). The CDR3 nucleotides read TGTGCCAGCAGCGTAGGCGGCTACAGGGTCACTGGAAACACCATATATTTT. It encodes CASSVGGYRVTGNTIYF.